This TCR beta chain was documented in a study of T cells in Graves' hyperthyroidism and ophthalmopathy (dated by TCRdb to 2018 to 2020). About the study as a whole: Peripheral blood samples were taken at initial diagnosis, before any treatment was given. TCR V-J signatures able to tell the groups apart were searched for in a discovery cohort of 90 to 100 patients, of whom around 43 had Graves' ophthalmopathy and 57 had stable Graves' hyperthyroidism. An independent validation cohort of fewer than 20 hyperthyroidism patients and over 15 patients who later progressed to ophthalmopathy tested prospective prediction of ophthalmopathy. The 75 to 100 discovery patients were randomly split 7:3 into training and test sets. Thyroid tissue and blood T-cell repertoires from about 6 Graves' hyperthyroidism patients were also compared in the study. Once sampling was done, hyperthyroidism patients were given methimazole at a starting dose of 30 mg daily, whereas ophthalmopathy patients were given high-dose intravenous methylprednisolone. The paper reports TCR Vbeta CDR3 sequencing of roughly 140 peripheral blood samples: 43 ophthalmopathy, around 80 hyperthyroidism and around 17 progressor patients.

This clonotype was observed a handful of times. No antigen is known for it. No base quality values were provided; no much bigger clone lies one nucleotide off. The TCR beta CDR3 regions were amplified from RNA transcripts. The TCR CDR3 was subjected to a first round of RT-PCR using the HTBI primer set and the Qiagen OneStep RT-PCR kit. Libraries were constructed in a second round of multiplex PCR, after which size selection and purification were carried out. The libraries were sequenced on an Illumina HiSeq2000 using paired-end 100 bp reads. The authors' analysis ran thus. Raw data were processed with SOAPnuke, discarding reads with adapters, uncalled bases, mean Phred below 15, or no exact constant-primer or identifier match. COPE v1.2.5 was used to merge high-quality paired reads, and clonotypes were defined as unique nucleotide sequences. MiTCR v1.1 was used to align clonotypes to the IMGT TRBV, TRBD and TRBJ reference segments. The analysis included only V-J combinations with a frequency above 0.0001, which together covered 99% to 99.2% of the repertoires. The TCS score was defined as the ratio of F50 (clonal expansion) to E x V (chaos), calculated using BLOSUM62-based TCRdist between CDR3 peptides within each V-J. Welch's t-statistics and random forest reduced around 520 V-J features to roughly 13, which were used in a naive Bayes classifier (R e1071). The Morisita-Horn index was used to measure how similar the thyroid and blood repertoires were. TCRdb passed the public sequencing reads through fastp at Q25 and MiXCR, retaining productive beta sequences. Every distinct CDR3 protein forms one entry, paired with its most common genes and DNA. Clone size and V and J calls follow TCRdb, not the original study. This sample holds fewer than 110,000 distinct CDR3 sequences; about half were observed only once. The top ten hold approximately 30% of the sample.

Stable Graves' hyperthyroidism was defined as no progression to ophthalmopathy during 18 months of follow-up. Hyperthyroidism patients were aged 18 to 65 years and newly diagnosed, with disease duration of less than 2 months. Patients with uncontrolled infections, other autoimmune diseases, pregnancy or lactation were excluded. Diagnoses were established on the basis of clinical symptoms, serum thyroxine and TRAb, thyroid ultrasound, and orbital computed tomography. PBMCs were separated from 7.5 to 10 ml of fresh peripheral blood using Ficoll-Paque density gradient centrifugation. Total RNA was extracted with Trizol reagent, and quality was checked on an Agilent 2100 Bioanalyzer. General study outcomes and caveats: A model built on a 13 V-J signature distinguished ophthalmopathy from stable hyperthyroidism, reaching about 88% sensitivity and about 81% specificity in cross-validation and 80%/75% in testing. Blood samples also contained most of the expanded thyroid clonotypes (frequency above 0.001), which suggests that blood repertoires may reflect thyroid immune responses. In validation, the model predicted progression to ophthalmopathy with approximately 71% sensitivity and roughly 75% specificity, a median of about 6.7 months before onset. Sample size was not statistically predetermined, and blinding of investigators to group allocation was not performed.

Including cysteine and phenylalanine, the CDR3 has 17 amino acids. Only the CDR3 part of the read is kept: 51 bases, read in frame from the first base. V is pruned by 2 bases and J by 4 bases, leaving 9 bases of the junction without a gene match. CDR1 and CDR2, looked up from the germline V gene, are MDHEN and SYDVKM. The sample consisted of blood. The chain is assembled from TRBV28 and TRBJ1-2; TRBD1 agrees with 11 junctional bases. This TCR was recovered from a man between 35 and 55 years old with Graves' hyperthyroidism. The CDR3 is CASSLGGQGARFYGYTF. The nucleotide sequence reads TGTGCCAGCAGTTTAGGAGGACAGGGGGCGCGCTTCTATGGCTACACCTTC.